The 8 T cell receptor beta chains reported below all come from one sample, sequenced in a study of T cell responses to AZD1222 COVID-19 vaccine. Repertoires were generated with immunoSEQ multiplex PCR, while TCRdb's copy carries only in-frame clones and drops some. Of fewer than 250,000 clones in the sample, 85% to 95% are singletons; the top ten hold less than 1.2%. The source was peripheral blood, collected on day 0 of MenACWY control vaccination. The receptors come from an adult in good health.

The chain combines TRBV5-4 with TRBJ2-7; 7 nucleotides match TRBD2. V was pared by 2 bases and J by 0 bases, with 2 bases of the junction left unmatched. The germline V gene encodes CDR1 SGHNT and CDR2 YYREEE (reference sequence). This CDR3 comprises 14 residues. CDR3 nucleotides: TGTGCCAGCAGCTTCCCGGGAGGCTCCTACGAGCAGTACTTC. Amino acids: CASSFPGGSYEQYF.

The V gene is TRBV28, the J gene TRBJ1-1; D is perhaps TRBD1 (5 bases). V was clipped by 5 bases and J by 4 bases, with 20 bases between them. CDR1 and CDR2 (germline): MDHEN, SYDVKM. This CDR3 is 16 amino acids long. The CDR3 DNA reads TGTGCCAGCAGTCCCCCCCCGCAGGGTCCGAGCACTGAAGCTTTCTTT. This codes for CASSPPPQGPSTEAFF. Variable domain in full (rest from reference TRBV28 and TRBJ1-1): DVKVTQSSRYLVKRTGEKVFLECVQDMDHENMFWYRQDPGLGLRLIYFSYDVKMKEKGDIPEGYSVSREKKERFSLILESASTNQTSMYLCASSPPPQGPSTEAFFGQGTRLTVV.

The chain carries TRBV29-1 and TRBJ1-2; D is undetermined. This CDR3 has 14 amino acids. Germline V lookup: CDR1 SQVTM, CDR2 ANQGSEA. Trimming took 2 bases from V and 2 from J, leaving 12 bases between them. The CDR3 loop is CSVELQAPNYGYTF. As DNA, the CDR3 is TGCAGCGTTGAACTTCAAGCGCCCAACTATGGCTACACCTTC.

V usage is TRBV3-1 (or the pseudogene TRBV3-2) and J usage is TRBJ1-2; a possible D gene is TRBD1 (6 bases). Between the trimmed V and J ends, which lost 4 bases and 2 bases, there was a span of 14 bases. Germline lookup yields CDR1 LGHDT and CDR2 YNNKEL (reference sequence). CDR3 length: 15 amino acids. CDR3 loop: CASSRTSTGNYGYTF. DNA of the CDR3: TGTGCCAGCAGCCGGACTTCGACAGGCAACTATGGCTACACCTTC.

The DNA for the CDR3 is TGTGCCAGCAGTTTAAGATGGACAGGGGGCTATGTTAATCAGCCCCAGCATTTT. Protein product: CASSLRWTGGYVNQPQHF. The chain is built from TRBV27 and TRBJ1-5, with TRBD1 matching over 11 bases. CDR3 size: 18 residues. CDR1 MNHEY and CDR2 SMNVEV come from the germline V gene (reference sequence). V was pared by 2 bases and J by 4 bases, with 10 bases of the junction left unmatched.

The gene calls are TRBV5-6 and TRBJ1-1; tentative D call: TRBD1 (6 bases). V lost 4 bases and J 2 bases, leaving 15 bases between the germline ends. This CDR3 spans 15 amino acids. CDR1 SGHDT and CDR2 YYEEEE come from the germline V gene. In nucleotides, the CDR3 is TGTGCCAGCAGCCGGGAGGGGGGAAGCAACACTGAAGCTTTCTTT. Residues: CASSREGGSNTEAFF.

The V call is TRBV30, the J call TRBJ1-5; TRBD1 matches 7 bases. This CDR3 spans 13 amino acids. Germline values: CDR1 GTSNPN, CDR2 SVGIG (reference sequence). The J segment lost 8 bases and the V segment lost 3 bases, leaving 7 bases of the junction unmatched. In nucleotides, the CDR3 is TGTGCCTGGAGCGGACAGGTCCCTGAGCCCCAGCATTTT. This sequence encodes CAWSGQVPEPQHF.

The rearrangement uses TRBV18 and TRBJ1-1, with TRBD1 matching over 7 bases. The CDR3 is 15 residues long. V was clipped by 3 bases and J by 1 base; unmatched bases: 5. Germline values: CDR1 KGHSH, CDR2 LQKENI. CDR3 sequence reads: CASSPDRASNTEAFF. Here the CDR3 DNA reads TGTGCCAGCTCACCTGACAGGGCTTCGAACACTGAAGCTTTCTTT.